This T cell receptor (beta chain) was identified during a study of Ad26.COV2.S vaccination and SARS-CoV-2 variants. The wider study: Donor was one of the participants in the Ad26.COV2.S arm of the COV1001 trial. Once, or twice with 56 days between doses, Ad26.COV2.S was given intramuscularly.

Noted treatment: 15 to 20 received Ad26.COV2.S at low or high dose, single or two shots; five or six received placebo; per-sample allocation not given. The samples were gathered on day 63 after the first injection of vaccine or placebo. Measured with immunoSEQ multiplex PCR; TCRdb has only the in-frame clones, and not every one. Counted here are some 290,000 clones, around 85% occurring once; the ten biggest clones make up 2% to 2.5%. Findings of the study overall: Spike-specific responses of CD8+ and CD4+ T cells were reported to display substantial breadth after vaccination. Vaccine recipients surpassed placebo recipients in spike-specific TCR breadth.

The germline CDR1 and CDR2 sequences are MNHEY and SVGEGT. This CDR3 comprises 12 residues. Trimming took 2 bases from V and 10 from J, leaving 9 bases between them. Details on this clone: Its antigen remains unknown.

The sequences come from peripheral blood, collected in a trial of Ad26.COV2.S vaccine versus placebo. The source is a person aged 18 to 65 who received the Ad26.COV2.S COVID-19 vaccine or a placebo. The chain recombines TRBV6-2 or TRBV6-3 with TRBJ1-5; D is uncertain. The DNA for the CDR3 is TGTGCCAGCAGTTACCCGGGTATCCCCCAGCATTTT. Translated, it gives CASSYPGIPQHF.